Below, one T cell receptor (beta chain) is given with its context. This sample stems from a study of cytomegalovirus exposure and HLA in healthy donors. The PCR made use of 60 Vbeta and 13 Jbeta primers. The assay was immunoSEQ multiplex PCR, and TCRdb's table has in-frame clones only and misses some. There are 97,000 or so clones in the sample; around a tenth occur only once, and roughly 4.7% lies in the top ten. The germline gives CDR1 SGDLS, CDR2 YYNGEE. The CDR3 is 17 amino acids. V lost 2 bases, J lost 2 bases, and 6 bases stayed unmatched. This sequence joins TRBV9 and TRBJ2-7, with 14 bases lining up with TRBD2. The TCR sequence derives from a man aged 45-60 years in good health and CMV-seropositive. Material for sequencing was PBMCs. CDR3: CASSVDPGLAGAYEQYF. The CDR3 DNA follows: TGTGCCAGCAGCGTGGACCCGGGACTAGCGGGAGCCTACGAGCAGTACTTC.